A single T cell receptor beta chain is shown here with its context. Its target is unknown. The sample comes from a study of shared clonotypes between healthy human individuals. Broader study findings: Among donors, sharing of clonotypes was expected to be affected by sequencing depth.

Produced via immunoSEQ multiplex PCR; TCRdb's table is partial and in-frame only. The sample gives 2 million to 2.5 million clones, more than 85% of which show up once; 0.35% to 0.45% is in the top ten. The sequence derives from a man aged 18-30 years in good health. Some clones in this sample may be carry-over from other donors' samples. Sequencing used naive CD4+ T cells from PBMCs. Subset noted: CD45RA+ positively selected.

CDR3 amino acids: CASTGGDTGELFF. The CDR3 coding sequence is TGTGCCAGCACAGGGGGCGACACCGGGGAGCTGTTTTTT. J is TRBJ2-2 and V is TRBV28, with TRBD1 matching 8 bases. Trimming took 7 bases from V and 3 from J; bases not matched to a gene: 1. The CDR3 runs 13 residues. Per germline, CDR1 MDHEN and CDR2 SYDVKM.